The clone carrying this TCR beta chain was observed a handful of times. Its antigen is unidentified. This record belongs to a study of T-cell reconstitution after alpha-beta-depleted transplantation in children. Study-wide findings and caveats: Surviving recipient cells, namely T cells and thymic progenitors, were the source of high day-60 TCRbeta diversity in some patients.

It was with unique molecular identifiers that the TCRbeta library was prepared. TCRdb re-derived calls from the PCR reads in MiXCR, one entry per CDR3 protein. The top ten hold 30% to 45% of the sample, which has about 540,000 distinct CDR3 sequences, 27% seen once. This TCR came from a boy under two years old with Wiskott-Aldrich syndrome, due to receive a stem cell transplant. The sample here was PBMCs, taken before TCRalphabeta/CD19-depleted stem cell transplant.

The CDR3 DNA follows: TGTGCCAGCAGCGTTCCGGGGGGAAGCACAGATACGCAGTATTTT. The encoded protein is CASSVPGGSTDTQYF. The chain has TRBV9 and TRBJ2-3, with 7 bases matching TRBD2. This CDR3 is built from 15 residues. V shed 2 bases and J 0 bases; nucleotides not matched to a gene: 3. Germline V CDR1 and CDR2: SGDLS, YYNGEE.